This passage covers 29 T cell receptor beta chains from one sample sequenced in a study of T-cell reconstitution after alpha-beta-depleted transplantation in children. Unique molecular identifiers featured in how the TCRbeta library was prepared. Via MiXCR, TCRdb re-called the PCR reads, giving one row per CDR3 protein. Here the sample spans just over 200,000 distinct CDR3 sequences, roughly 9.1% being singletons. The sequencing used PBMCs, mostly from graft donor cells, collected 360 days after TCRalphabeta/CD19-depleted stem cell transplant. The receptors stem from a male patient between 2 and 10 years old who had a stem cell transplant for acute myeloid leukemia, so the T cells may come from the graft donor.

This clonotype came up a few times. The chain recombines TRBV20-1 with TRBJ1-5; D is unclear. CDR1 is DFQATT, CDR2 SNEGSKA, per germline (reference sequence). Trimming left V 0 bases short and J 1 base short, with 4 bases between. CDR3 length: 13 residues. CDR3 sequence: CSARDESNQPQHF. CDR3 DNA: TGCAGTGCTAGAGATGAGAGCAATCAGCCCCAGCATTTT.

The gene calls are TRBV29-1 and TRBJ1-2; D possibly corresponds to TRBD1 (6 bases). The CDR3 totals 11 residues. Germline CDR1 and CDR2: SQVTM and ANQGSEA. V lost 6 bases, J lost 3 bases, and 8 bases lay in between. The CDR3 DNA reads TGCAGCGTGGGACACGACTATGGCTACACCTTC. As protein: CSVGHDYGYTF.

The chain joins TRBV30 to TRBJ1-2; 7 nucleotides match TRBD1. Germline V gene data show CDR1 as GTSNPN and CDR2 as SVGIG (reference sequence). The ends lost 2 bases at V and 2 bases at J; junction bases unmatched: 5. This CDR3 comprises 14 residues. The CDR3 nucleotides are TGTGCCTGGAGTAGTTCGGACAGGAACTATGGCTACACCTTC. It codes for CAWSSSDRNYGYTF.

The rearrangement joins TRBV5-1 to TRBJ2-7, with unresolved D. Germline lookup yields CDR1 SGHRS and CDR2 YFSETQ. Deletions cut 1 base from V and 1 base from J, with 18 bases between. This CDR3 region has 17 residues. The CDR3 sequence is CASSLMRPRRSSYEQYF. CDR3 coding DNA: TGCGCCAGCAGCTTGATGAGACCCCGACGGAGTTCCTACGAGCAGTACTTC.

The chain recombines TRBV7-8 with TRBJ1-1; a possible D gene is TRBD1 (5 bases). Per the germline V gene, CDR1 is SGHVS and CDR2 is FQNEAQ. CDR3 size: 16 residues. Trimming removed 1 base at V and 1 base at J, with 13 bases between. The CDR3 reads CASSLDLPGGNTEAFF. In nucleotides, the CDR3 is TGTGCCAGCAGCTTAGATTTACCGGGGGGGAACACTGAAGCTTTCTTT.

This clonotype was picked up many times. Written as DNA, the CDR3 is TGTGCCAGCAGTCCGCCTCGATTGGGGAACTACGAGCAGTACTTC. Its protein product is CASSPPRLGNYEQYF. The gene calls are TRBV12-3 or TRBV12-4 and TRBJ2-7; D not certain. The V gene lost 5 bases and the J gene lost 3 bases, with 17 bases spanning the gap. This CDR3 has 15 residues.

There are many counts of this clonotype. The chain combines TRBV30 with TRBJ1-5; D is undetermined. In germline, CDR1 is GTSNPN, CDR2 SVGIG (reference sequence). V lost 6 bases and J lost 9, with 9 bases in between. CDR3 length: 10 amino acids. The CDR3 reads CACGDRPQHF. In DNA form, the CDR3 reads TGTGCCTGCGGGGATAGGCCCCAGCATTTT.

A few counts support this clonotype. In DNA, the CDR3 is TGTGCCAGCAGACCAACACCTTCGAACACTGAAGCTTTCTTT. It encodes CASRPTPSNTEAFF. V is TRBV7-3 and J is TRBJ1-1; D call uncertain. V lost 6 bases, J lost 1 base, and 12 bases lay in between. The CDR3 loop spans 14 amino acids. The germline gives CDR1 SGHTA, CDR2 FQGTGA.

This clonotype was seen only a few times. The chain recombines TRBV5-1 with TRBJ1-5; D unresolved. Germline V gene sequence: CDR1 SGHRS, CDR2 YFSETQ. With 2 bases removed from V and 0 bases from J, the gap between germline ends came to 9 bases. The CDR3 loop spans 15 amino acids. CDR3 DNA: TGCGCCAGCAGCTTATATGGTAATAGCAATCAGCCCCAGCATTTT. Protein sequence: CASSLYGNSNQPQHF. Full variable domain (outside the CDR3, taken from reference TRBV5-1 and TRBJ1-5): KAGVTQTPRYLIKTRGQQVTLSCSPISGHRSVSWYQQTPGQGLQFLFEYFSETQRNKGNFPGRFSGRQFSNSRSEMNVSTLELGDSALYLCASSLYGNSNQPQHFGDGTRLSIL.

There are a few counts of this clonotype. This chain uses TRBV18 with TRBJ1-2; tentative D call: TRBD1 (6 bases). Trimming pared 3 bases from V and 6 bases from J, leaving 14 bases between. The CDR3 covers 14 residues. Germline V gene sequence: CDR1 KGHSH, CDR2 LQKENI. CDR3 region: CASSPSYRENGYTF. As DNA, the CDR3 is TGTGCCAGCTCACCGAGCTACAGGGAAAATGGCTACACCTTC. Combining the CDR3 with reference TRBV18 and TRBJ1-2 gives the whole variable domain NAGVMQNPRHLVRRRGQEARLRCSPMKGHSHVYWYRQLPEEGLKFMVYLQKENIIDESGMPKERFSAEFPKEGPSILRIQQVVRGDSAAYFCASSPSYRENGYTFGSGTRLTVV.

This clonotype was seen repeatedly, ten times or more. The chain combines TRBV29-1 with TRBJ2-5; D is perhaps TRBD2 (5 bases). Trimming removed 6 bases at V and 6 bases at J, with 17 bases between. Germline CDR1 is SQVTM and CDR2 is ANQGSEA. The CDR3 has 13 residues. CDR3 region: CSVGAEGRKTQYF. For the CDR3, the DNA is TGCAGCGTAGGAGCTGAGGGCCGTAAGACCCAGTACTTC.

This clonotype has ten or more counts. V and J are TRBV29-1 and TRBJ2-1; TRBD2 might be the D (6 bases). Trimming left V 0 bases short and J 10 bases short, with 22 bases between. The CDR3 extends over 16 amino acids. The germline V gene encodes CDR1 SQVTM and CDR2 ANQGSEA. The CDR3: CSVEDRRTTPLGEQFF. The CDR3 region has the DNA TGCAGCGTTGAAGATCGCCGGACTACCCCCTTAGGCGAGCAGTTCTTC.

This clonotype was recorded many times. The rearrangement joins TRBV27 to TRBJ2-3; D gene unclear. CDR1 is MNHEY and CDR2 is SMNVEV in the germline V gene (reference sequence). This CDR3 spans 16 amino acids. Trimming removed 2 bases from V and 0 bases from J, with 12 bases in between. CDR3 region: CASSLPFGMSTDTQYF. The DNA of the CDR3 is TGTGCCAGCAGTTTACCCTTTGGAATGAGCACAGATACGCAGTATTTT.

This clonotype showed up many times. The genes are TRBV7-6 and TRBJ2-1, with D hard to call. Germline values: CDR1 SGHVS, CDR2 FNYEAQ. Trimming took 0 bases from V and 2 from J, leaving 5 bases between them. The CDR3 sequence is 14 residues long. The CDR3 DNA sequence: TGTGCCAGCAGCTTAGCGACCCCCTACAATGAGCAGTTCTTC. This translates into CASSLATPYNEQFF.

This clonotype was counted between two and nine times. CDR3 DNA: TGTGCCAGCAGCCCGCTAGCGTCAGGCACAGATACGCAGTATTTT. Amino acids: CASSPLASGTDTQYF. J is TRBJ2-3 and V is TRBV5-6, with a weak D call TRBD2 (6 bases). Germline assignment: CDR1 SGHDT and CDR2 YYEEEE. The CDR3 runs to 15 residues. Trimming removed 4 bases from V and 1 base from J, with 13 bases in between.

This clonotype has only a few counts. The DNA of the CDR3 is TGCAGTGCCGGGAATTCCTTCTACGAGCAGTACTTC. It is translated as CSAGNSFYEQYF. The chain uses TRBV20-1 and TRBJ2-7; D is possibly TRBD2 (5 bases). The V and J ends lost 6 bases and 3 bases respectively, with 12 bases between them. This CDR3 spans 12 amino acids. CDR1 and CDR2 (germline): DFQATT, SNEGSKA (reference sequence).

This chain uses TRBV4-1 with TRBJ2-3; D gene ambiguous. The CDR3 extends over 14 amino acids. Trimming stripped 1 base from V and 0 bases from J, with 5 bases between. Germline CDR1 MGHRA, CDR2 YSYEKL. CDR3 amino acids: CASSQVGSTDTQYF. The DNA for the CDR3 is TGCGCCAGCAGCCAAGTCGGGAGCACAGATACGCAGTATTTT.

This clonotype was counted only a few times. This chain joins TRBV5-1 and TRBJ2-1, with 12 bases lining up with TRBD2. The CDR3 contains 15 residues. Unmatched junction bases numbered 7, after V lost 4 bases and J lost 8 bases. The germline gives CDR1 SGHRS, CDR2 YFSETQ. CDR3 sequence reads: CASSPGLAGIHEQFF. The CDR3 nucleotides are TGCGCCAGCAGCCCTGGACTAGCGGGAATTCATGAGCAGTTCTTC.

At least ten counts were recorded for this clonotype. V gene TRBV7-3 combines with J gene TRBJ1-1, with 7 bases fitting TRBD1. CDR3 length: 14 residues. CDR1 and CDR2 (germline): SGHTA, FQGTGA. J gave up 5 bases and V 5 bases, and 8 bases lay outside the gene matches. The CDR3 spells CASSRDRGGTEAFF. CDR3 in DNA: TGTGCCAGCAGCCGGGACAGAGGAGGAACTGAAGCTTTCTTT.

Many counts were recorded for this clonotype. The rearrangement uses TRBV29-1 and TRBJ2-7; D is unresolved. V shed 3 bases and J shed 0 bases, with 9 bases lying between them. The CDR3 runs 13 residues. Per germline, CDR1 SQVTM and CDR2 ANQGSEA. CDR3: CSVDKGSSYEQYF. CDR3 in DNA: TGCAGCGTTGATAAGGGTAGCTCCTACGAGCAGTACTTC.

A few counts support this clonotype. CDR3 nucleotide sequence: TGTGCCAGCAGTTACAGGGGGTCAGGAAATCAGCCCCAGCATTTT. Its translation: CASSYRGSGNQPQHF. The chain recombines TRBV12-3 or TRBV12-4 with TRBJ1-5, with 8 positions matching TRBD1. The V segment lost 4 bases and the J segment 4 bases; nucleotides outside the gene matches: 6. The CDR3 is 15 residues long.

V gene TRBV7-6 combines with J gene TRBJ1-2; maybe TRBD1 (5 bases). V lost 3 bases, J lost 2 bases, and 22 bases lay in between. Germline values: CDR1 SGHVS, CDR2 FNYEAQ. The CDR3 runs 18 residues. CDR3 sequence (DNA): TGTGCCAGCAGCTTCTCCTTGACCCCGGGACCTCTAAACTATGGCTACACCTTC. It is translated as CASSFSLTPGPLNYGYTF.

This chain links TRBV5-5 with TRBJ1-1; D is unclear. The CDR3 covers 13 residues. Trimming took 2 bases from V and 6 from J, leaving 11 bases between them. Germline CDR1 and CDR2: SGHKS and YYEKEE (reference sequence). CDR3 region: CASSFADFPEAFF. CDR3 DNA sequence: TGTGCCAGCAGCTTTGCGGATTTCCCTGAAGCTTTCTTT. The variable domain in full, with the rest retrieved from reference TRBV5-5 and TRBJ1-1, is DAGVTQSPTHLIKTRGQQVTLRCSPISGHKSVSWYQQVLGQGPQFIFQYYEKEERGRGNFPDRFSARQFPNYSSELNVNALLLGDSALYLCASSFADFPEAFFGQGTRLTVV.

This clonotype was observed a few times. The J gene is TRBJ2-1, the V gene TRBV5-1; D unclear. Trimming pared 5 bases from V and 4 bases from J, leaving 10 bases between. The germline CDR1 and CDR2 sequences are SGHRS and YFSETQ. There are 13 residues in the CDR3. The chain's CDR3 is CASRSSGYNEQFF. CDR3 coding DNA: TGCGCCAGCAGGTCTAGTGGGTACAATGAGCAGTTCTTC.

This clonotype showed up just a few times. The chain joins TRBV12-3 or TRBV12-4 to TRBJ1-4; no firm D call. This CDR3 spans 14 amino acids. V was shortened by 3 bases and J by 0 bases, with 5 bases between the two germline ends. The CDR3 here is CASSLTSTNEKLFF. In DNA, the CDR3 is TGTGCCAGCAGTTTGACGTCAACTAATGAAAAACTGTTTTTT.

The rearrangement links TRBV11-1 to TRBJ2-3; TRBD2 matches 9 bases. This CDR3 is 18 amino acids long. Losses at the gene ends were 5 bases for V and 1 base for J; bases not matched to a gene: 13. Germline CDR1 and CDR2: SGHAT and FQDESV (reference sequence). The CDR3 DNA reads as TGTGCCAGCAGCCCCCAGGCATTAGCGGGGGCCCGCACAGATACGCAGTATTTT. This gives the protein CASSPQALAGARTDTQYF.

This clonotype has a count of ten or more. The chain employs TRBV4-2 and TRBJ2-4; the match to TRBD1 covers 7 bases. There are 15 residues in the CDR3. Germline CDR1 reads LGHNA; CDR2 reads YNFKEQ. The V and J ends lost 4 bases and 8 bases, in that order; junction bases with no gene match: 11. The CDR3 is CASSPSDRANYIQYF. In nucleotides, the CDR3 is TGTGCCAGCAGCCCTTCCGACAGGGCAAATTACATTCAGTACTTC.

The chain has TRBV6-1 and TRBJ1-4; the match to TRBD1 covers 8 bases. CDR3 length equals 14 residues. Per germline, CDR1 MNHNS and CDR2 SASEGT. Trimming took 5 bases from V and 7 from J; bases not matched to a gene: 6. Here the CDR3 reads CASSRQGSSEKLFF. The CDR3 DNA reads TGTGCCAGCAGTCGACAGGGGTCGAGTGAAAAACTGTTTTTT.

The chain has TRBV20-1 and TRBJ2-5; TRBD1 is a possible D gene (5 bases). The germline CDR1 and CDR2 sequences are DFQATT and SNEGSKA (reference sequence). The CDR3 has 14 residues. V was cut by 6 bases and J by 0 bases, with 14 bases left in between. CDR3: CSAVQDPYQETQYF. Here the CDR3 DNA reads TGCAGTGCCGTACAGGATCCCTACCAAGAGACCCAGTACTTC.